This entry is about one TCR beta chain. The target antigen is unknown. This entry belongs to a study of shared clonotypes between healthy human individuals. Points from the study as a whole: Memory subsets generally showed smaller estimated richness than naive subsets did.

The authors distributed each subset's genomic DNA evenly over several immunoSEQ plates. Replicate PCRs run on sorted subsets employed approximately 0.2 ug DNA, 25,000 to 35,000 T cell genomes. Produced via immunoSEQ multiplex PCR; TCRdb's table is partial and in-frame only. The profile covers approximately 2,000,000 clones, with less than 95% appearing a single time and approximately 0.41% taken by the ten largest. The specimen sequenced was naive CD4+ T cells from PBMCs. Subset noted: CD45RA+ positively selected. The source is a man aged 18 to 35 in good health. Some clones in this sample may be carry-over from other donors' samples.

CDR3 in amino acids: CASSFRSEATQYF. The CDR3 DNA reads TGTGCCAGCAGCTTTAGGAGCGAGGCGACCCAGTACTTC. The J gene is TRBJ2-5, the V gene TRBV7-2; D is unresolved. The CDR3 is made up of 13 amino acids. The germline gives CDR1 SGHTA, CDR2 FQGNSA. V shed 3 bases and J shed 7 bases, with 12 bases lying between them.